This is a list of T cell receptor beta chains from one sample in a study of T cells after yellow fever vaccination. TCRdb processed the 5' RACE reads anew with MiXCR; each CDR3 protein has one entry. This sample has 400,000 or so distinct CDR3 sequences, with 6.2% found just once. The sequencing used PBMCs, collected 5 days after the yellow fever booster vaccination. The receptors shown here come from a man aged 25 to 40 who received the YFV17D yellow fever vaccine. The CDR3 runs from the conserved cysteine through the conserved F or W. A D gene is named only where the DNA matches it firmly. Expanded clones are given a class, and other clones once, few, many or no size at all.

V gene: TRBV12-3/TRBV12-4; J gene: TRBJ2-1; clone size: many; D gene: .; CDR3 DNA: TGTGCCAGCAGTTTATCGGATTACAATGAGCAGTTCTTC; CDR3 protein: CASSLSDYNEQFF
V gene: TRBV27; J gene: TRBJ2-5; clone size: few; D gene: TRBD2; CDR3 DNA: TGTGCCAGCAGCTTAGCGGGAGGGCCTTTGGAGACCCAGTACTTC; CDR3 protein: CASSLAGGPLETQYF
V gene: TRBV4-3; J gene: TRBJ2-7; clone size: few; D gene: .; CDR3 DNA: TGCGCCAGCAGCCAAGATCGAATAGCGTCATACGAGCAGTACTTC; CDR3 protein: CASSQDRIASYEQYF
V gene: TRBV5-1; J gene: TRBJ2-2; clone size: many; D gene: TRBD1; CDR3 DNA: TGCGCCAGCAGCGGCTCGACAGGGGCGAACACCGGGGAGCTGTTTTTT; CDR3 protein: CASSGSTGANTGELFF
V gene: TRBV12-3/TRBV12-4; J gene: TRBJ2-7; clone size: few; D gene: .; CDR3 DNA: TGTGCCAGCAGTTTTGGACAAGCGACCTACGAGCAGTACTTC; CDR3 protein: CASSFGQATYEQYF
V gene: TRBV5-5; J gene: TRBJ1-6; clone size: many; D gene: .; CDR3 DNA: TGTGCCAGCAGCGGGGGACTGGCACATTCACCCCTCCACTTT; CDR3 protein: CASSGGLAHSPLHF
V gene: TRBV29-1; J gene: TRBJ2-2; clone size: .; D gene: TRBD2; CDR3 DNA: TGCAGCGTGGCGGGAGGGTCCGGGGAGCTGTTTTTT; CDR3 protein: CSVAGGSGELFF
V gene: TRBV30; J gene: TRBJ2-7; clone size: many; D gene: .; CDR3 DNA: TGTGCCTGGTCCGTGGGAGCCGAGCAGTACTTC; CDR3 protein: CAWSVGAEQYF
V gene: TRBV4-2; J gene: TRBJ2-7; clone size: few; D gene: TRBD2; CDR3 DNA: TGTGCCAGCAGCCAAGATTACACTAGCGGGATCTACGAGCAGTACTTC; CDR3 protein: CASSQDYTSGIYEQYF
V gene: TRBV20-1; J gene: TRBJ2-1; clone size: .; D gene: TRBD2; CDR3 DNA: TGCAGTGCTAGAGGGAGGGGACTAGCGGGAGTCAATGAGCAGTTCTTC; CDR3 protein: CSARGRGLAGVNEQFF
V gene: TRBV12-3/TRBV12-4; J gene: TRBJ2-3; clone size: .; D gene: TRBD2; CDR3 DNA: TGTGCCAGCAGTCCCTCATATACTAGCGGGAGGAGCACAGATACGCAGTATTTT; CDR3 protein: CASSPSYTSGRSTDTQYF
V gene: TRBV6-2/TRBV6-3; J gene: TRBJ2-3; clone size: .; D gene: TRBD2; CDR3 DNA: TGTGCCAGCAGATCCAACGGACTAGCGGGAGACCCAGATACGCAGTATTTT; CDR3 protein: CASRSNGLAGDPDTQYF
V gene: TRBV4-3; J gene: TRBJ2-1; clone size: .; D gene: TRBD1; CDR3 DNA: TGCGCCATCAGCCAAGGGACGGACAGGGTATACAATGAGCAGTTCTTC; CDR3 protein: CAISQGTDRVYNEQFF
V gene: TRBV6-1; J gene: TRBJ2-3; clone size: .; D gene: TRBD2; CDR3 DNA: TGTGCCAGCAGCATAGCGGGGGATGTAGATACGCAGTATTTT; CDR3 protein: CASSIAGDVDTQYF
V gene: TRBV19; J gene: TRBJ2-7; clone size: few; D gene: .; CDR3 DNA: TGTGCCAGTACCCTGGGGCAGGGGCCCTACGAGCAGTACTTC; CDR3 protein: CASTLGQGPYEQYF
V gene: TRBV2; J gene: TRBJ2-1; clone size: .; D gene: .; CDR3 DNA: TGTACCAGCAGTCCTCCTCAGGCTAGTTCGCACCCGGACTATGAGCAGTTCTTC; CDR3 protein: CTSSPPQASSHPDYEQFF
V gene: TRBV5-4; J gene: TRBJ1-1; clone size: .; D gene: TRBD1; CDR3 DNA: TGTGCCAGCAGCACCGGACAGGGGGGGACTGAAGCTTTCTTT; CDR3 protein: CASSTGQGGTEAFF
V gene: TRBV12-3/TRBV12-4; J gene: TRBJ1-6; clone size: .; D gene: .; CDR3 DNA: TGTGCCAGCAGTCTAGGTCCCTCCTATAATTCACCCCTCCACTTT; CDR3 protein: CASSLGPSYNSPLHF
V gene: TRBV7-2; J gene: TRBJ1-5; clone size: few; D gene: .; CDR3 DNA: TGTGCCAGCAGCTTCTTCAATCAGCCCCAGCATTTT; CDR3 protein: CASSFFNQPQHF
V gene: TRBV28; J gene: TRBJ2-5; clone size: .; D gene: .; CDR3 DNA: TGTGCCAGCATCTCGGCCGGGGCCCAGTACTTC; CDR3 protein: CASISAGAQYF
V gene: TRBV20-1; J gene: TRBJ2-1; clone size: few; D gene: TRBD1; CDR3 DNA: TGCAGTGCGAATAGGGACAGGTTAGCCTACAATGAGCAGTTCTTC; CDR3 protein: CSANRDRLAYNEQFF
V gene: TRBV3-1; J gene: TRBJ2-6; clone size: many; D gene: .; CDR3 DNA: TGTGCCAGCAGCCAAGATGGGCGGGGGCTTGGGGCCAACGTCCTGACTTTC; CDR3 protein: CASSQDGRGLGANVLTF
V gene: TRBV19; J gene: TRBJ2-5; clone size: .; D gene: TRBD2; CDR3 DNA: TGTGCCAGTAGGATCGCTGCGGGAGTAGAGACCCAGTACTTC; CDR3 protein: CASRIAAGVETQYF
V gene: TRBV6-1; J gene: TRBJ1-1; clone size: many; D gene: .; CDR3 DNA: TGTGCCACCCTCCCAGGGGAGCAGATGAACACTGAAGCTTTCTTT; CDR3 protein: CATLPGEQMNTEAFF
V gene: TRBV5-1; J gene: TRBJ2-3; clone size: .; D gene: .; CDR3 DNA: TGCGCCAGCAGCTTGGGTCTCAGGGGAGAGGATACGCAGTATTTT; CDR3 protein: CASSLGLRGEDTQYF
V gene: TRBV27; J gene: TRBJ2-1; clone size: many; D gene: TRBD2; CDR3 DNA: TGTGCCAGCAGTGAGGGACTAGTAGGTTCCTACAATGAGCAGTTCTTC; CDR3 protein: CASSEGLVGSYNEQFF
V gene: TRBV7-2; J gene: TRBJ2-2; clone size: few; D gene: TRBD2; CDR3 DNA: TGTGCCAGCCCCTTGACGGGAGGGATGACCGGGGAGCTGTTTTTT; CDR3 protein: CASPLTGGMTGELFF
V gene: TRBV7-9; J gene: TRBJ2-5; clone size: few; D gene: .; CDR3 DNA: TGTGCCAGCAGTCGGGCGGTAAAAGAGACCCAGTACTTC; CDR3 protein: CASSRAVKETQYF
V gene: TRBV28; J gene: TRBJ2-1; clone size: many; D gene: .; CDR3 DNA: TGTGCCAGCAGCCCATCGGGCGCCGGGCACTACAATGAGCAGTTCTTC; CDR3 protein: CASSPSGAGHYNEQFF
V gene: TRBV20-1; J gene: TRBJ2-1; clone size: many; D gene: .; CDR3 DNA: TGCAGTGCTAGATCTGAGCAGTTCTTC; CDR3 protein: CSARSEQFF
V gene: TRBV7-2; J gene: TRBJ2-3; clone size: many; D gene: TRBD2; CDR3 DNA: TGTGCCAGCAGCGCTCGCCTAAGCGGGAGATCAGATACGCAGTATTTT; CDR3 protein: CASSARLSGRSDTQYF
V gene: TRBV7-9; J gene: TRBJ2-1; clone size: many; D gene: .; CDR3 DNA: TGTGCCAGCAGCTCCAGAGACTCCTACAATGAGCAGTTCTTC; CDR3 protein: CASSSRDSYNEQFF
V gene: TRBV7-8; J gene: TRBJ2-5; clone size: many; D gene: .; CDR3 DNA: TGTGCCAGCCTAACCAGAGGAGAACAACAAGAGACCCAGTACTTC; CDR3 protein: CASLTRGEQQETQYF
V gene: TRBV20-1; J gene: TRBJ2-1; clone size: many; D gene: .; CDR3 DNA: TGCAGTGTTCTACGGAGCTCCTACAATGAGCAGTTCTTC; CDR3 protein: CSVLRSSYNEQFF
V gene: TRBV4-3; J gene: TRBJ2-5; clone size: many; D gene: .; CDR3 DNA: TGCGCCAGCAGCCCCTCGCACCTAGGGGGGACCCAGTACTTC; CDR3 protein: CASSPSHLGGTQYF
V gene: TRBV7-8; J gene: TRBJ2-5; clone size: .; D gene: .; CDR3 DNA: TGTGCCAGCAGCCGAAGCGGAGGGGGAGAGACCCAGTACTTC; CDR3 protein: CASSRSGGGETQYF
V gene: TRBV2; J gene: TRBJ2-4; clone size: few; D gene: .; CDR3 DNA: TGTGCCAGCAGGGCCCGACTAGGGGAGGACACAAACATTCAGTACTTC; CDR3 protein: CASRARLGEDTNIQYF
V gene: TRBV28; J gene: TRBJ2-7; clone size: many; D gene: TRBD2; CDR3 DNA: TGTGCCAGCTCGTCGGGGGGGGGCTACGAGCAGTACTTC; CDR3 protein: CASSSGGGYEQYF
V gene: TRBV5-5; J gene: TRBJ2-6; clone size: few; D gene: .; CDR3 DNA: TGTGCCAGCAGCTTGGCGGACTCTGGGGCCAACGTCCTGACTTTC; CDR3 protein: CASSLADSGANVLTF
V gene: TRBV7-9; J gene: TRBJ2-7; clone size: many; D gene: TRBD2; CDR3 DNA: TGTGCCAGCAGCCGTAGCGGGAGGGCCGCGTACGAGCAGTACTTC; CDR3 protein: CASSRSGRAAYEQYF
V gene: TRBV7-9; J gene: TRBJ2-7; clone size: few; D gene: .; CDR3 DNA: TGTGCCAGCAGCCCCCGAGGGCCCTCCTACGAGCAGTACTTC; CDR3 protein: CASSPRGPSYEQYF
V gene: TRBV30; J gene: TRBJ1-5; clone size: .; D gene: .; CDR3 DNA: TGTGCCTGGAGTAGAAGGAACCTCGTTGGTCAGCCCCAGCATTTT; CDR3 protein: CAWSRRNLVGQPQHF
V gene: TRBV29-1; J gene: TRBJ1-2; clone size: many; D gene: .; CDR3 DNA: TGCAGCGTTCACATAGGGCTGGGGGGGAACTACACCTTC; CDR3 protein: CSVHIGLGGNYTF
V gene: TRBV18; J gene: TRBJ1-1; clone size: many; D gene: .; CDR3 DNA: TGTGCCAGCTCACCGACGACAGTAAACACTGAAGCTTTCTTT; CDR3 protein: CASSPTTVNTEAFF
V gene: TRBV7-2; J gene: TRBJ2-3; clone size: many; D gene: TRBD2; CDR3 DNA: TGTGCCAGCAGCCGTTCCGGGACTAGCGGAAGTAATACGCAGTATTTT; CDR3 protein: CASSRSGTSGSNTQYF
V gene: TRBV5-1; J gene: TRBJ2-1; clone size: few; D gene: TRBD2; CDR3 DNA: TGCGCCAGCAGCAAGGGGAGCCCAGCGGGAGTCTCAAATGAGCAGTTCTTC; CDR3 protein: CASSKGSPAGVSNEQFF
V gene: TRBV24-1; J gene: TRBJ2-7; clone size: few; D gene: .; CDR3 DNA: TGTGCCACCAGTGAAAGGGGGGCCTACGAGCAGTACTTC; CDR3 protein: CATSERGAYEQYF